This T cell receptor beta chain was obtained from a study of blood T cell repertoires in COVID-19. Clones were read by immunoSEQ multiplex PCR, and TCRdb kept only the in-frame ones, dropping some. This table holds 100,000 to 120,000 clones, roughly 85% found once. The CDR3 has 15 residues. V was clipped by 3 bases and J by 1 base, with 10 bases between them. The germline V gene has CDR1 SGHRS and CDR2 YFSETQ. The sample comprised peripheral blood. The chain joins TRBV5-1 to TRBJ2-2, with D maybe TRBD1 (6 bases). The clonotype originates from a man aged 35 to 55 with acute or convalescent COVID-19. CDR3 DNA: TGCGCCAGCAGCTGGGCGACAGGGAACACCGGGGAGCTGTTTTTT. Translating gives CASSWATGNTGELFF.